This T cell receptor beta chain was recorded in a study of T cells expressing NK-cell markers (dated by TCRdb to the early 2020s). Regarding the research as a whole: TCR beta-chain repertoires were profiled in sorted CD3+CD56+NKG2C+, CD3+CD56+NKG2C- and CD3+CD56-NKG2C+ T-cell subsets from several donors. Of the eight sequenced donors, seven were found to be HCMV-seropositive and one was found to be HCMV-seronegative. Randomly selected healthy volunteers, three men and five women, were used as the eight sequenced donors. Libraries were sequenced as 2 x 150 bp reads on Illumina HiSeq 2000/2500, MiSeq or NextSeq. General findings and caveats noted by the study authors: Those dominant clonotypes were again the most abundant among CD3+CD56-NKG2C+ cells in a few donors, at about 28.3-60.1%. In over five donors, the dominant CD3+CD56+NKG2C+ clonotypes were among the top 10 CD8+ clonotypes and accounted for about 1.0-7.5% of CD8+ T cells. Whether the expanded NKG2C-expressing T cell clones were specific for HCMV antigens remained unclear.

Reading from cysteine to phenylalanine, the CDR3 counts 14 amino acids. No DNA has been recorded. The CDR1 and CDR2 encoded by the germline V gene are MDHEN and SYDVKM. A commercial ELISA kit detecting HCMV-specific IgG in serum was used to determine HCMV serostatus. Peripheral blood mononuclear cells were isolated from blood by Ficoll density gradient centrifugation. The sequencer was an Illumina HiSeq 2000. TCR beta cDNA libraries were prepared using 5'RACE template switching, which introduced a universal primer site and unique molecular identifiers. cDNA synthesis was primed from the TCR beta constant segment and was followed by two successive PCR amplification steps. The authors processed their data as follows. Reads were demultiplexed and grouped by UMI with MIGEC, and clonotypes were assembled and quantified with MiTCR. To remove erroneous sequences, TCR cDNA sequences were retained only when supported by two or more reads. The tcR package was used for downstream repertoire analysis, and clonotypes were matched across fractions by CDR3 nucleotide sequence plus V segment. Antigen specificity was annotated against VDJdb with VDJmatch, allowing one amino acid substitution in CDR3. After TCRdb reprocessed the reads, each CDR3 protein sequence was kept as one row, without DNA. The V and J calls here are based on TCRdb, not the publication. For this sample, the table gives roughly 350,000 distinct CDR3 sequences. The ten largest make up roughly 5.2% of the sample.

On this clonotype itself: The antigen it binds to is not known.

The sequenced material came from blood T cells: a sorted CD56 or NKG2C T cell subset, CD4+ or CD8+ T cells, or bulk PBMC T cells (not recorded which). The chain links TRBV28 with TRBJ2-2; as DNA is missing, the TRBD1 call by TCRdb cannot be tested. The sequence came from a man aged 18-69 years in good health. CDR3 loop: CASSLGTFTGELFF.